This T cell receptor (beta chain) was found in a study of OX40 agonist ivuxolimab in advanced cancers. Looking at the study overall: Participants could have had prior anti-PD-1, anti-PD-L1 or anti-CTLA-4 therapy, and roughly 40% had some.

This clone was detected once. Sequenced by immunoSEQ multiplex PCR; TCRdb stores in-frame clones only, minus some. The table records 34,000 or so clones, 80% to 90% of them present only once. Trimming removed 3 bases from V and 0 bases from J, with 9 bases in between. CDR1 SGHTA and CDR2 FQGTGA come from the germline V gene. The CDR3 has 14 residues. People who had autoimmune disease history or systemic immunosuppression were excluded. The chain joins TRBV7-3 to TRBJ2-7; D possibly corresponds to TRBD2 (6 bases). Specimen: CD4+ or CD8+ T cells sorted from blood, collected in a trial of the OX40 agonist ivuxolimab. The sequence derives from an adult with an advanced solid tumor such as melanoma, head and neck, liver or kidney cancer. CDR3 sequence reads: CASSLEGPSYEQYF. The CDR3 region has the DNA TGTGCCAGCAGCTTGGAGGGACCCTCCTACGAGCAGTACTTC.